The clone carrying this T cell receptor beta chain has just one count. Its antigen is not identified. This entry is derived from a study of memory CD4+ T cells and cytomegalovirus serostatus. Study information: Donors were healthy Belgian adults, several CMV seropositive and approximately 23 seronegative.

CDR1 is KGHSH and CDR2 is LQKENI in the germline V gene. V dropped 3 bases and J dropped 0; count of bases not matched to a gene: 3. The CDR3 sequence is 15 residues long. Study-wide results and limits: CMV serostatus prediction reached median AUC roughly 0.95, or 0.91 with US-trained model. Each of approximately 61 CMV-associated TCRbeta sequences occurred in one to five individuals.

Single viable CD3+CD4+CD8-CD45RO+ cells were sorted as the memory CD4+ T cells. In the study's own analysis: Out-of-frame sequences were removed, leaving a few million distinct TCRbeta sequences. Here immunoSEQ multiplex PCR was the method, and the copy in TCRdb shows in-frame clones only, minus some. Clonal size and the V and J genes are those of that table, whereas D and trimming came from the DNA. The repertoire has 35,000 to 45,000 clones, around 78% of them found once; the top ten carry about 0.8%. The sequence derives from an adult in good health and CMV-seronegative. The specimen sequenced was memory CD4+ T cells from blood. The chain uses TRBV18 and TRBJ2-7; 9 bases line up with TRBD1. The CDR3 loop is CASSPSTGGSYEQYF. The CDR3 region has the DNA TGTGCCAGCTCACCTTCGACAGGGGGCTCCTACGAGCAGTACTTC.